The text below deals with one TCR beta chain. As yet, its antigen is unknown. Genomic DNA acted as the template from which TCR beta VDJ combination and CDR3 sequence profiling were carried out. TCRdb itself ran the reads through MiXCR, one entry per CDR3 protein. The sample includes around 180,000 distinct CDR3 sequences, 64% of them seen just once. CDR1 is DFQATT, CDR2 SNEGSKA, per germline (reference sequence). The CDR3 covers 14 residues. V shed 2 bases and J 6 bases; nucleotides not matched to a gene: 4. This sample was taken from a study of CD8+CD57+ T cells in acquired aplastic anemia. Study overall: Each DNA sample taken from sorted CD4+ and CD8+ cells came to roughly 3.5 ug on average.

Whole-study findings and limits: Controls did not differ significantly from patients in CD8+ Simpson's diversity. Both patients and controls carried the same twenty-nine CD8+ CDR3 sequences.

Sample: sorted CD4+, CD8+, or CD8+CD57+ T cells (not recorded which) from PBMCs. The sequence was obtained from a human donor with severe aplastic anemia or a healthy control (not recorded which). This chain links TRBV20-1 with TRBJ1-6; 7 bases map to TRBD1. The CDR3, as DNA: TGCAGTGCTAGAAAGGCAGGGGGTAATTCACCCCTCCACTTT. Protein sequence: CSARKAGGNSPLHF.